The 18 T cell receptor beta chains listed next were all sequenced from one sample in a study of blood T cells in healthy people across ages. A second PCR, run for about 6 to 12 cycles, used a sample-barcoded 5' primer plus a J-beta primer mix. TCRdb itself ran the 5' RACE reads through MiXCR, one entry per CDR3 protein. This sample carries about 620,000 distinct CDR3 sequences, 52% of them seen once, and the ten largest clones take roughly 14%. Sample: blood. The receptors stem from a woman aged 80 or over in good health.

V usage is TRBV28 and J usage is TRBJ2-4; D is uncertain. The last part of the DNA fits TRBJ2-7 better; the J call may be wrong. CDR1 MDHEN and CDR2 SYDVKM come from the germline V gene. CDR3 size: 16 residues. Written as DNA, the CDR3 is TGTGCCAGCAGTTTCGGTGTCATGAGAATCTCCTACGAGCAGTACTTC. As protein: CASSFGVMRISYEQYF.

In the case of this clonotype: A much larger clonotype is one base distant, so this may be a read error. This chain connects TRBV7-2 to TRBJ2-7; the D gene is possibly TRBD2 (5 bases). Germline lookup yields CDR1 SGHTA and CDR2 FQGNSA. This CDR3 is built from 14 residues. V dropped 5 bases and J dropped 3 bases, with 14 bases sitting between them. The chain's CDR3 is CASSVNGKLYEQYF. Written as DNA, the CDR3 is TGTGCCAGCAGCGTAAACGGGAAACTCTACGAGCAGTACTTC.

The rearrangement joins TRBV5-1 to TRBJ2-3, with 13 bases aligning to TRBD2. The ends lost 4 bases at V and 6 bases at J; junction bases unmatched: 5. Germline V gene sequence: CDR1 SGHRS, CDR2 YFSETQ. The CDR3 has 15 residues. CDR3 residues: CASSPTSGGIDTQYF. The CDR3 DNA reads TGCGCCAGCAGCCCGACTAGCGGGGGGATCGATACGCAGTATTTT.

The rearrangement uses TRBV7-2 and TRBJ1-4; tentative D call: TRBD1 (5 bases). Germline CDR1 and CDR2: SGHTA and FQGNSA. The CDR3 has 16 residues. Deletions cut 5 bases from V and 8 bases from J, with 21 bases between. The CDR3 here is CASSPGGLLSVEKLFF. Written as DNA, the CDR3 is TGTGCCAGCAGCCCCGGGGGACTTCTGAGTGTGGAAAAACTGTTTTTT.

This clonotype was observed a few times. V is TRBV12-3 or TRBV12-4 and J is TRBJ2-6, with D possibly being TRBD2 (6 bases). Trimming took off 6 bases at V and 10 bases at J, with 13 bases between the two ends. The CDR3 has 13 amino acids. CDR3: CASSLRGSNVLTF. The CDR3 bases are TGTGCCAGCAGCCTACGGGGGAGTAACGTCCTGACTTTC.

The chain links TRBV6-4 to TRBJ2-1, with 9 bases fitting TRBD2. The CDR3 has 13 amino acids. CDR1 MRHNA and CDR2 SNTAGT come from the germline V gene. V was clipped by 5 bases and J by 7 bases; unmatched bases: 3. The DNA of the CDR3 is TGTGCCAGCAGTCCTAGCGGGATTAATGAGCAGTTCTTC. It is translated as CASSPSGINEQFF.

This chain connects TRBV20-1 to TRBJ2-3; TRBD2 matches at 7 bases. The CDR3 spans 16 residues. Germline CDR1 DFQATT, CDR2 SNEGSKA (reference sequence). Trimming at V came to 4 bases and at J to 2 bases, leaving 12 bases not matched to a gene. The CDR3 nucleotides read TGCAGTGCTACAAGACTAGCAGGAGCCTCCACAGATACGCAGTATTTT. It is translated as CSATRLAGASTDTQYF.

The CDR3 coding sequence is TGTGCCAGCAGTTACTCGATAGCGGGAGAATCTGGGGCCAACGTCCTGACTTTC. It is translated as CASSYSIAGESGANVLTF. The chain employs TRBV6-5 and TRBJ2-6; TRBD2 aligns across 9 bases. Germline CDR1 reads MNHEY; CDR2 reads SVGAGI. This CDR3 has 18 residues. The trim removed 0 bases at V and 1 base at J, leaving 4 bases unmatched.

Ten or more counts support this clonotype. The chain is built from TRBV29-1 and TRBJ2-1, with a tentative D call TRBD2 (5 bases). Trimming removed 1 base from V and 9 bases from J, with 13 bases in between. This CDR3 has 13 amino acids. From germline, CDR1 is SQVTM and CDR2 ANQGSEA. The chain's CDR3 is CSVEVILAGEQFF. CDR3 nucleotide sequence: TGCAGCGTTGAAGTAATCCTAGCTGGTGAGCAGTTCTTC.

As concerns this clonotype: This may be a read error: a much more frequent sequence differs by one nucleotide. The chain links TRBV20-1 to TRBJ2-5; 15 nucleotides agree with TRBD2. The germline gives CDR1 DFQATT, CDR2 SNEGSKA (reference sequence). The ends lost 3 bases at V and 11 bases at J; junction bases unmatched: 13. The CDR3 has 16 residues. This CDR3 reads CSASAGLAGGTNEQYF. As DNA, the CDR3 is TGCAGTGCTAGCGCGGGACTAGCGGGGGGAACAAATGAGCAGTACTTC.

The genes are TRBV6-6 and TRBJ2-1, with 8 bases matching TRBD2. Germline CDR1 is MNHNY and CDR2 is SVGAGI (reference sequence). The CDR3 sequence is 17 residues long. V trimming: 4 bases; J trimming: 5 bases; junction bases outside the gene matches: 13. Written as DNA, the CDR3 is TGTGCCAGCAGTTTTAGCGGGGATCCTTTGGGTAACAATGAGCAGTTCTTC. It specifies CASSFSGDPLGNNEQFF.

In this sample, this clonotype turned up a few times. One base away lies a much larger clone, so this may be a sequencing read error. The rearrangement links TRBV27 to TRBJ2-1; possibly TRBD1 or TRBD2 for D (5 bases each). CDR1 and CDR2 from the germline V gene are MNHEY and SMNVEV (reference sequence). The CDR3 runs to 13 residues. V lost 5 bases, J lost 4 bases, and 9 bases lay in between. The CDR3 region has the DNA TGTGCCAGCAGTGGCTGGGGGTACAATGAGCAGTTCTTC. This codes for CASSGWGYNEQFF.

This clonotype came up a few times. V usage is TRBV29-1 and J usage is TRBJ2-4; the D gene could be TRBD1 or TRBD2 (5 bases each). Germline values: CDR1 SQVTM, CDR2 ANQGSEA. The CDR3 has 14 amino acids. V lost 7 bases and J 1 base, leaving 14 bases between the germline ends. The CDR3 DNA sequence: TGCAGCGCTGGGGACCCTGAGGCCAAAAACATTCAGTACTTC. It translates to CSAGDPEAKNIQYF.

The chain joins TRBV20-1 to TRBJ2-5; 9 bases map to TRBD2. Germline V lookup: CDR1 DFQATT, CDR2 SNEGSKA (reference sequence). After removal of 3 bases from V and 0 bases from J, the junction contained 5 bases not matched to a gene. The CDR3 totals 15 residues. This CDR3 is CSASTLAGDQETQYF. CDR3 sequence (DNA): TGCAGTGCTAGTACCTTAGCGGGAGACCAAGAGACCCAGTACTTC.

CDR3 sequence reads: CASSQGFGGSRVGQETQYF. In nucleotides, the CDR3 is TGCGCCAGCAGCCAAGGGTTCGGGGGCTCACGGGTGGGCCAAGAGACCCAGTACTTC. The chain recombines TRBV4-1 with TRBJ2-5; D assignment may be TRBD1 or TRBD2 (6 bases each). Germline assignment: CDR1 MGHRA and CDR2 YSYEKL. V was pared by 1 base and J by 1 base, with 22 bases between. The CDR3 has 19 residues.

As to this clonotype: The germline gene is not matched at one end of the junction; a read error may be the cause. The V call is TRBV6-5, the J call TRBJ2-7; TRBD1 matches at 7 bases. CDR3 size: 20 residues. The V gene's germline CDR1 is MNHEY and CDR2 SVGAGI. DNA for the CDR3: TGTGCTAGCAGTTACTCGACCGACAGGGAACGGGCGTCCTTTCGCTACGAGCAGTACTTC. This encodes CASSYSTDRERASFRYEQYF.

This clonotype has just a few counts. V is TRBV18 and J is TRBJ2-5, with D unclear. Germline V lookup: CDR1 KGHSH, CDR2 LQKENI. There are 14 residues in the CDR3. The V end was cut by 3 bases, the J end by 1 base, with 9 bases between. The chain's CDR3 is CASSPAGLQETQYF. The CDR3 coding sequence is TGTGCCAGCTCACCCGCCGGGCTCCAAGAGACCCAGTACTTC.

This clonotype showed up many times. The V and J genes are TRBV6-6 and TRBJ2-7; D is unresolved. Deletions cut 1 base from V and 9 bases from J, with 16 bases between. CDR3 size: 14 residues. Per the germline V gene, CDR1 is MNHNY and CDR2 is SVGAGI (reference sequence). The CDR3 reads CASSYYGQSDGQYF. CDR3 nucleotide sequence: TGTGCCAGCAGTTACTACGGTCAGTCAGACGGGCAGTACTTC.